This entry describes one T cell receptor (beta chain). The antigen remains unidentified. The source of the sample is a study of neurological immune-mediated disorders. General study findings and limits: It was HTLV-1-associated myelopathy that showed the most TCR clonal expansion, while multiple sclerosis showed the least, falling below healthy controls.

This CDR3 is 15 amino acids long. V lost 5 bases to trimming and J lost 1 base; unmatched junction nucleotides: 5. Germline assignment: CDR1 LNHDA and CDR2 SQIVND (reference sequence). Synthesis of cDNA was accomplished via 5'RACE employing 10-nucleotide random UMIs. Each sequencing run yielded over 170 million TCR-beta sequences from 15-18 subjects. TCRdb processed the 5' RACE reads anew with MiXCR; each CDR3 protein has one entry. This repertoire shows around 97,000 distinct CDR3 sequences, less than 14% found once; its top ten account for approximately 3.1%. Noted time point: longitudinal time-point 3. Preparation of the unsorted libraries drew on 2 million PBMCs stored at -80 C.

The V gene is TRBV19, the J gene TRBJ2-7; 10 bases align to TRBD1. The source is a female donor with HTLV-1-associated myelopathy (HAM/TSP). Source material: PBMCs. This CDR3 is CASSAGQGVSYEQYF. The CDR3 region has the DNA TGTGCCAGTAGTGCCGGACAGGGGGTTTCCTACGAGCAGTACTTC.